This TCR beta chain was documented in a study of regulatory T cells in long-lasting Graves disease. CDR3 size: 13 residues. Unmatched junction bases numbered 1, after V lost 6 bases and J lost 3 bases. Germline V gene data show CDR1 as MDHEN and CDR2 as SYDVKM. As to time point: newly diagnosed GD, antithyroid drugs for less than 3 months. With RNA extracted from PBMCs as input, the TCR library was made. American Thyroid Association guidelines defined Graves' disease diagnosis. This clonotype was detected many times. Arm-PCR with iRepertoire HTBI primers amplified the CDR3 regions for these TCR beta libraries. TCRdb reprocessed the multiplex PCR reads with MiXCR, giving one entry per CDR3 protein. Of about 430,000 distinct CDR3 sequences detected, approximately 15% appear once; the ten largest clones hold about 8.2%. The same specimen was also included in a second study, on T cells in Graves' hyperthyroidism and ophthalmopathy.

The material was peripheral blood mononuclear cells (PBMCs), obtained at new diagnosis, from a patient treated with antithyroid drugs. This TCR was sampled from a woman aged 40 to 50 with Graves disease. The genes are TRBV28 and TRBJ2-7, with 11 positions matching TRBD2. The CDR3 loop reads CASRLAGDYEQYF. CDR3 coding DNA: TGTGCCAGCAGACTAGCGGGGGACTACGAGCAGTACTTC.